The 13 T cell receptor beta chains in this list originate from one sample, sequenced in a study of T-cell reconstitution after alpha-beta-depleted transplantation in children. Unique molecular identifiers were used in preparing the TCRbeta library. TCRdb itself ran the PCR reads through MiXCR, one entry per CDR3 protein. This repertoire shows 500,000 to 750,000 distinct CDR3 sequences, about an eighth found once; its top ten account for around 2.2%. The sequencing here drew on PBMCs, mostly from graft donor cells, taken 360 days after TCRalphabeta/CD19-depleted stem cell transplant. The receptors were gathered from a male patient aged 10 to 17 who had a stem cell transplant for acute myeloid leukemia, so the T cells may come from the graft donor.

This clonotype was seen a handful of times. The V and J genes are TRBV18 and TRBJ2-1; a weak D match, TRBD1 (6 bases). CDR1 is KGHSH, CDR2 LQKENI, per germline. CDR3 size: 15 residues. Between the trimmed V and J ends, which lost 6 bases and 2 bases, there was a span of 14 bases. In DNA form, the CDR3 reads TGTGCCAGCTCCCTAGGACAGTGGCCCTACAATGAGCAGTTCTTC. Its translation is CASSLGQWPYNEQFF.

The chain recombines TRBV7-3 with TRBJ2-1; the D is unclear. Per germline, CDR1 SGHTA and CDR2 FQGTGA. V shed 1 base and J shed 4 bases, with 17 bases lying between them. This CDR3 spans 17 amino acids. This chain's CDR3 is CASSLIHQLLIYNEQFF. CDR3 nucleotides: TGTGCCAGCAGCTTAATTCACCAGCTACTAATTTACAATGAGCAGTTCTTC.

The V gene is TRBV7-2, the J gene TRBJ2-7; D gene uncertain. The V gene's germline CDR1 is SGHTA and CDR2 FQGNSA. This CDR3 has 12 residues. The ends were cut back, 3 bases at V and 7 bases at J, with 10 bases in the middle. CDR3 region: CASSLSYREQYF. The CDR3 DNA is TGTGCCAGCAGCTTGTCCTATAGGGAGCAGTACTTC.

This chain connects TRBV7-8 to TRBJ1-6, with D perhaps TRBD1 (6 bases). Trimming removed 6 bases at V and 5 bases at J, with 8 bases between. Per germline, CDR1 SGHVS and CDR2 FQNEAQ. The CDR3 contains 13 residues. The DNA of the CDR3 is TGTGCCAGCAGACAGGGTCATAATTCACCCCTCCACTTT. Translated: CASRQGHNSPLHF.

This clonotype was counted between two and nine times. V gene TRBV28 combines with J gene TRBJ2-7, with 14 bases matching TRBD2. CDR3 length: 17 residues. The ends lost 2 bases at V and 1 base at J; junction bases unmatched: 4. Germline V gives CDR1 MDHEN, CDR2 SYDVKM. CDR3 in DNA: TGTGCCAGCAGTTTAGTGGGACTAGCGGGAGCTTCCTACGAGCAGTACTTC. The encoded protein is CASSLVGLAGASYEQYF.

V is TRBV12-3 or TRBV12-4 and J is TRBJ2-7; D could derive from TRBD1 or TRBD2 (5 bases each). This CDR3 spans 19 amino acids. V gave up 4 bases and J gave up 0 bases, with 25 bases separating them. This CDR3 reads CASSSEARGALSSSYEQYF. The CDR3 DNA reads as TGTGCCAGCAGTTCAGAGGCGAGAGGGGCCCTTTCCTCCTCCTACGAGCAGTACTTC.

This clonotype came up many times. The V and J genes are TRBV6-2 or TRBV6-3 and TRBJ2-7; weak D call: TRBD2 (6 bases). V was shortened by 0 bases and J by 0 bases, with 15 bases between the two germline ends. The CDR3 loop spans 17 amino acids. From germline, CDR1 is MNHEY and CDR2 SVGEGT. The CDR3 reads CASSYSIDMEGSYEQYF. CDR3 coding DNA: TGTGCCAGCAGTTACTCGATTGACATGGAGGGCTCCTACGAGCAGTACTTC.

This clonotype was picked up a small number of times. This chain links TRBV6-5 with TRBJ2-3, with 9 bases identical to TRBD1. From germline, CDR1 is MNHEY and CDR2 SVGAGI. This CDR3 has 16 residues. V lost 5 bases, J lost 4 bases, and 10 bases stayed unmatched. CDR3 sequence: CASSPGTGRSADTQYF. The DNA for the CDR3 is TGTGCCAGCAGTCCCGGGACAGGGCGATCCGCAGATACGCAGTATTTT.

In its sample, this clonotype was seen a few times. The chain uses TRBV29-1 and TRBJ2-2, with 7 positions matching TRBD1. This CDR3 has 14 amino acids. V shed 2 bases, J shed 0 bases, and the junction held 0 bases outside the gene matches. Looked up from germline, CDR1 is SQVTM and CDR2 is ANQGSEA. The CDR3 sequence: CSVEQGANTGELFF. CDR3 bases: TGCAGCGTTGAACAGGGGGCGAACACCGGGGAGCTGTTTTTT.

This clonotype came up a few times. This sequence joins TRBV7-6 and TRBJ1-1; D unresolved. The V end was cut by 5 bases, the J end by 2 bases, with 12 bases between. Per the germline V gene, CDR1 is SGHVS and CDR2 is FNYEAQ. The CDR3 contains 14 residues. The CDR3 region has the DNA TGTGCCAGCAGCGCCTCAGCTATAAACACTGAAGCTTTCTTT. Translation: CASSASAINTEAFF.

This clonotype has a handful of counts. The chain combines TRBV7-9 with TRBJ2-7; 8 nucleotides line up with TRBD2. CDR3 size: 14 residues. The junction had 1 base not matched to a gene; V was cut back by 2 bases and J by 1 base. The germline V gene encodes CDR1 SEHNR and CDR2 FQNEAQ (reference sequence). CDR3 protein: CASSLPGGSYEQYF. CDR3 in DNA: TGTGCCAGCAGCTTACCGGGAGGGTCCTACGAGCAGTACTTC.

The CDR3 nucleotides read TGTGCCAGCGGGGCGGGACAGGGGGACACCGGGGAGCTGTTTTTT. Translating it yields CASGAGQGDTGELFF. This chain links TRBV12-3 or TRBV12-4 with TRBJ2-2, with 11 bases matching TRBD1. With 8 bases clipped from V and 3 bases from J, the junction kept 5 bases outside the gene matches. The CDR3 is 15 amino acids.

This clonotype appeared many times. The chain uses TRBV19 and TRBJ2-1; D may be TRBD2 (5 bases). The CDR3 totals 11 residues. Trimming shortened V by 5 bases and J by 9 bases, and 8 bases separated the two germline ends. Germline loops: CDR1 LNHDA, CDR2 SQIVND (reference sequence). CDR3 residues: CASSDYVEQFF. The CDR3 DNA reads TGTGCCAGTAGTGACTATGTTGAGCAGTTCTTC.